One and the same sample provided the 8 T cell receptor beta chains below, sequenced in a study of breast tumors, draining lymph nodes, adjacent tissues. Breast cancer patients provided tissue from their axillary draining lymph nodes. TCRdb used MiXCR to reprocess the multiplex PCR reads, holding one entry per CDR3 protein. Here the sample spans tens of thousands of distinct CDR3 sequences, roughly 20% being singletons. Source material: axillary lymph node tissue. Receptors originate from a female donor with breast cancer. Some clones in this sample may be carry-over from other donors' samples.

This clonotype was detected many times. The chain carries TRBV20-1 and TRBJ2-7; 7 nucleotides align to TRBD1. V dropped 3 bases and J dropped 6; count of bases not matched to a gene: 8. In germline, CDR1 is DFQATT, CDR2 SNEGSKA (reference sequence). The CDR3 loop spans 13 amino acids. The CDR3, as DNA: TGCAGTGCTAGTAGGGTAAGGGGGCGCGAGCAGTACTTC. Its translation is CSASRVRGREQYF.

Comments on this clonotype: Possible read error: a much larger clone is one base away. The chain recombines TRBV30 with TRBJ2-5, with TRBD2 matching 8 bases. V gave up 8 bases and J gave up 7 bases; unmatched junction bases: 9. The germline gives CDR1 GTSNPN, CDR2 SVGIG (reference sequence). This CDR3 contains 12 residues. The CDR3 reads CARGGGGTTQYF. The CDR3 bases are TGTGCCCGGGGGGGTGGGGGAACGACCCAGTACTTC.

This clonotype was seen many times. The V call is TRBV29-1, the J call TRBJ2-1; 11 nucleotides line up with TRBD2. Unmatched junction bases numbered 3, after V lost 5 bases and J lost 3 bases. The CDR3 covers 14 residues. The germline V gene has CDR1 SQVTM and CDR2 ANQGSEA. The CDR3 loop reads CSVLLAGDYNEQFF. The CDR3 bases are TGCAGCGTTTTACTAGCGGGAGACTACAATGAGCAGTTCTTC.

This clonotype has at least ten counts. The chain combines TRBV7-9 with TRBJ1-3, with a weak D call TRBD1 (6 bases). With 4 bases removed from V and 4 bases from J, the gap between germline ends came to 20 bases. Germline lookup yields CDR1 SEHNR and CDR2 FQNEAQ (reference sequence). This CDR3 contains 17 residues. The CDR3 DNA reads as TGTGCCAGCAGCTCCCAGATAGGGGGGGCTTCGGGAAACACCATATATTTT. Translated: CASSSQIGGASGNTIYF.

This clonotype was seen at least ten times. V and J are TRBV19 and TRBJ1-5; tentative D call: TRBD1 (6 bases). V lost 8 bases and J 9 bases, leaving 17 bases between the germline ends. Germline V gene sequence: CDR1 LNHDA, CDR2 SQIVND (reference sequence). CDR3 length: 13 amino acids. The CDR3 DNA reads as TGTGCCAGTGCGCGGGGGGGCCCGGGGCCCCAGCATTTT. It translates to CASARGGPGPQHF.

This clonotype occurred many times. The rearrangement joins TRBV29-1 to TRBJ2-7; 8 nucleotides line up with TRBD1. Trimming removed 5 bases from V and 3 bases from J; junction bases left unmatched: 6. CDR1 is SQVTM, CDR2 ANQGSEA, per germline. The CDR3 has 13 residues. The CDR3 sequence: CSVSDRGDYEQYF. The CDR3 nucleotides are TGCAGCGTTTCTGACAGGGGAGACTACGAGCAGTACTTC.

This clonotype was picked up many times. The chain couples TRBV25-1 to TRBJ2-1, with D perhaps matching TRBD2 (6 bases). The V and J ends lost 6 bases and 9 bases respectively, with 18 bases between them. The CDR3 length is 14 residues. Germline CDR1 reads MGHDK; CDR2 reads SYGVNS. This CDR3 is CASSDARAGSEQFF. CDR3 coding DNA: TGTGCCAGCAGCGACGCGAGGGCGGGAAGTGAGCAGTTCTTC.

This clonotype showed up many times. This rearrangement joins TRBV6-2 or TRBV6-3 to TRBJ2-1, with 7 bases identical to TRBD1. Germline V gene lookup returns CDR1 MNHEY and CDR2 SVGEGT. J lost 10 bases, V lost 6 bases, and 6 bases had no gene match. The CDR3 length is 12 residues. The CDR3 region has the DNA TGTGCCAGCAGACTCCCGGGACAGGAGCAGTTCTTC. The encoded protein is CASRLPGQEQFF.